Listed below are T cell receptor beta chains from one sample, sequenced in a study of shared clonotypes between healthy human individuals. TCRdb's table, derived via immunoSEQ multiplex PCR, lists solely in-frame clones and lacks some. Among about 2 million clones listed, 85% to 95% were seen once. The source material was naive CD4+ T cells sorted from blood. The source is a young man in good health. Both conserved end residues are part of each CDR3. Each record gives: D gene, J gene, clone size, V gene, CDR3 protein, CDR3 DNA. D genes are given only for firm matches. The size field is filled for only some rows; it gives once, few, many or a size class.

D: TRBD2
J: TRBJ2-1
size: -
V: TRBV19
CDR3: CASSSLTSGGAVEQFF
DNA: TGTGCCAGTAGCAGCCTAACTAGCGGGGGGGCGGTTGAGCAGTTCTTC

D: -
J: TRBJ2-7
size: -
V: TRBV10-2
CDR3: CASSAWDNSYEQYF
DNA: TGCGCCAGCAGCGCCTGGGACAACTCCTACGAGCAGTACTTC

D: -
J: TRBJ2-2
size: -
V: TRBV7-2
CDR3: CASSLEPSNTGELFF
DNA: TGTGCCAGCAGCTTAGAACCTAGTAACACCGGGGAGCTGTTTTTT

D: -
J: TRBJ1-2
size: -
V: TRBV7-8
CDR3: CASSSTRANYGYTF
DNA: TGTGCCAGCAGCTCAACAAGAGCTAACTATGGCTACACCTTC

D: -
J: TRBJ1-5
size: -
V: TRBV19
CDR3: CASRPIRDGSNQPQHF
DNA: TGTGCCAGCCGACCGATCCGGGACGGAAGCAATCAGCCCCAGCATTTT

D: TRBD2
J: TRBJ2-1
size: -
V: TRBV7-8
CDR3: CASSFNPGLVRNEQFF
DNA: TGTGCCAGCAGCTTCAACCCGGGACTAGTGCGCAATGAGCAGTTCTTC

D: -
J: TRBJ2-3
size: -
V: TRBV18
CDR3: CASSPSLGNTDTQYF
DNA: TGTGCCAGCTCACCCTCTCTAGGCAACACAGATACGCAGTATTTT

D: -
J: TRBJ2-1
size: -
V: TRBV30
CDR3: CAWSAGGPREFF
DNA: TGTGCCTGGAGCGCTGGGGGCCCGCGGGAGTTCTTC

D: TRBD2
J: TRBJ2-1
size: -
V: TRBV6-1
CDR3: CANTPGTSGTNEQFF
DNA: TGTGCCAACACTCCCGGGACTAGCGGAACAAATGAGCAGTTCTTC

D: TRBD1
J: TRBJ1-4
size: -
V: TRBV10-3
CDR3: CAISDRVGEKLFF
DNA: TGTGCCATCAGCGACAGGGTTGGAGAAAAACTGTTTTTT

D: -
J: TRBJ1-4
size: -
V: TRBV10-3
CDR3: CAIINRREFEKLFF
DNA: TGTGCCATCATAAATCGCAGGGAGTTCGAAAAACTGTTTTTT

D: -
J: TRBJ1-6
size: -
V: TRBV2
CDR3: CASSEVPARSPLHF
DNA: TGTGCCAGCAGTGAAGTCCCCGCGCGGTCACCCCTCCACTTT

D: TRBD2
J: TRBJ2-3
size: -
V: TRBV7-2
CDR3: CASSLRLAGGVDTQYF
DNA: TGTGCCAGCAGCTTACGACTAGCGGGGGGGGTAGATACGCAGTATTTT

D: TRBD1
J: TRBJ2-3
size: -
V: TRBV2
CDR3: CASMGDRGPTDTQYF
DNA: TGTGCCAGCATGGGGGACAGGGGGCCGACAGATACGCAGTATTTT

D: -
J: TRBJ1-4
size: -
V: TRBV30
CDR3: CAWSYRRGEKLFF
DNA: TGTGCCTGGAGTTACAGGAGAGGTGAAAAACTGTTTTTT

D: -
J: TRBJ1-5
size: -
V: TRBV7-9
CDR3: CASSPGSGNQPQHF
DNA: TGTGCCAGCAGCCCTGGGTCGGGCAATCAGCCCCAGCATTTT

D: -
J: TRBJ1-2
size: -
V: TRBV18
CDR3: CASSPLGQGDYGYTF
DNA: TGTGCCAGCTCACCATTGGGGCAGGGCGACTATGGCTACACCTTC

D: TRBD1
J: TRBJ2-5
size: -
V: TRBV11-3
CDR3: CASSLGRWGTATQETQYF
DNA: TGTGCCAGCAGCTTAGGACGATGGGGGACAGCGACTCAAGAGACCCAGTACTTC

D: TRBD2
J: TRBJ2-7
size: -
V: TRBV10-3
CDR3: CAISVGGLAVSSYEQYF
DNA: TGTGCCATCAGTGTGGGGGGACTAGCGGTGAGCTCCTACGAGCAGTACTTC

D: TRBD2
J: TRBJ2-7
size: -
V: TRBV9
CDR3: CASSLTSASYEQYF
DNA: TGTGCCAGCAGCCTTACTAGCGCATCCTACGAGCAGTACTTC

D: TRBD1
J: TRBJ1-1
size: -
V: TRBV5-4
CDR3: CASSPPGQPVFAFF
DNA: TGTGCCAGCAGTCCGCCGGGACAGCCGGTGTTCGCTTTCTTT

D: TRBD1
J: TRBJ1-1
size: -
V: TRBV5-4
CDR3: CASSSDRVGTEAFF
DNA: TGTGCCAGCAGCTCGGACAGGGTGGGTACTGAAGCTTTCTTT

D: -
J: TRBJ1-1
size: -
V: TRBV6-1
CDR3: CASSGEGGTEAFF
DNA: TGTGCCAGCAGTGGGGAGGGGGGAACTGAAGCTTTCTTT

D: -
J: TRBJ2-7
size: -
V: TRBV6-1
CDR3: CASSRWGREQYF
DNA: TGTGCCAGCAGCCGATGGGGGCGAGAGCAGTACTTC

D: TRBD1
J: TRBJ2-7
size: -
V: TRBV5-1
CDR3: CASSGGQGKGLDEQYF
DNA: TGCGCCAGCAGCGGGGGACAGGGGAAAGGTCTCGACGAGCAGTACTTC

D: -
J: TRBJ2-7
size: few
V: TRBV6-1
CDR3: CASSLRDRPYEQYF
DNA: TGTGCCAGCAGCCTCCGAGACAGGCCCTACGAGCAGTACTTC

D: TRBD1
J: TRBJ1-1
size: -
V: TRBV4-1
CDR3: CASSQDRVGEAFF
DNA: TGCGCCAGCAGCCAGGACAGGGTTGGTGAAGCTTTCTTT

D: -
J: TRBJ1-2
size: -
V: TRBV6-5
CDR3: CASSLGRPPEGGYTF
DNA: TGTGCCAGCAGCCTCGGACGTCCCCCGGAGGGTGGCTACACCTTC

D: TRBD2
J: TRBJ2-1
size: -
V: TRBV18
CDR3: CASSPPGLAGGGNEQFF
DNA: TGTGCCAGCTCACCTCCGGGACTAGCGGGCGGTGGAAATGAGCAGTTCTTC

D: -
J: TRBJ2-1
size: -
V: TRBV10-3
CDR3: CAISGGSGDEQFF
DNA: TGTGCCATCAGTGGTGGTAGTGGCGATGAGCAGTTCTTC

D: -
J: TRBJ2-4
size: -
V: TRBV25-1
CDR3: CASSDDTSVAKNIQYF
DNA: TGTGCCAGCAGTGACGACACCTCAGTAGCCAAAAACATTCAGTACTTC

D: TRBD1
J: TRBJ1-1
size: -
V: TRBV5-6
CDR3: CASSSTGATEAFF
DNA: TGTGCCAGCAGCTCAACAGGGGCCACTGAAGCTTTCTTT

D: -
J: TRBJ2-7
size: -
V: TRBV19
CDR3: CASSTYSLTGTGEQYF
DNA: TGTGCCAGTAGTACTTACTCACTGACAGGGACTGGCGAGCAGTACTTC

D: -
J: TRBJ1-4
size: -
V: TRBV5-1
CDR3: CASSLFQGNNEKLFF
DNA: TGCGCCAGCAGCCTGTTTCAGGGGAATAATGAAAAACTGTTTTTT

D: -
J: TRBJ1-3
size: -
V: TRBV28
CDR3: CASSLTGRSGNTIYF
DNA: TGTGCCAGCAGTTTAACAGGGCGCTCTGGAAACACCATATATTTT

D: -
J: TRBJ2-5
size: -
V: TRBV18
CDR3: CASSPLGHPETQYF
DNA: TGTGCCAGCTCACCATTAGGGCACCCGGAGACCCAGTACTTC

D: -
J: TRBJ2-3
size: -
V: TRBV29-1
CDR3: CSVEVRQVHPRSYSTDTQYF
DNA: TGCAGCGTTGAAGTTAGGCAGGTACATCCCCGATCCTATAGCACAGATACGCAGTATTTT

D: TRBD2
J: TRBJ2-3
size: -
V: TRBV11-1
CDR3: CASSFTSGSTDTQYF
DNA: TGTGCCAGCAGCTTCACTAGCGGAAGCACAGATACGCAGTATTTT

D: -
J: TRBJ1-2
size: -
V: TRBV18
CDR3: CASSPPTGLTNYGYTF
DNA: TGTGCCAGCTCACCACCAACAGGGTTAACTAACTATGGCTACACCTTC

D: TRBD1
J: TRBJ1-6
size: -
V: TRBV5-1
CDR3: CASSLRIGQGNSPLHF
DNA: TGCGCCAGCAGCTTAAGGATAGGACAGGGTAATTCACCCCTCCACTTT

D: -
J: TRBJ1-6
size: -
V: TRBV19
CDR3: CASRSERPIFAPLHF
DNA: TGTGCCAGTAGATCGGAAAGACCAATCTTTGCACCCCTCCACTTT

D: TRBD1
J: TRBJ1-2
size: -
V: TRBV28
CDR3: CASNRQGQRGGYTF
DNA: TGTGCCAGCAACCGACAGGGGCAAAGGGGTGGCTACACCTTC

D: -
J: TRBJ1-1
size: once
V: TRBV29-1
CDR3: CSVDPTGMNTEAFF
DNA: TGCAGCGTTGACCCGACAGGAATGAACACTGAAGCTTTCTTT

D: -
J: TRBJ2-7
size: -
V: TRBV5-6
CDR3: CASSGGNYEQYF
DNA: TGTGCCAGCAGCGGGGGGAACTACGAGCAGTACTTC

D: TRBD1
J: TRBJ2-7
size: -
V: TRBV19
CDR3: CASSLGQGAHSHEQYF
DNA: TGTGCCAGTAGTTTGGGACAGGGGGCGCATTCCCACGAGCAGTACTTC

D: TRBD1
J: TRBJ1-4
size: once
V: TRBV5-1
CDR3: CASSPGQLNTNEKLFF
DNA: TGCGCCAGCAGCCCGGGACAGTTGAATACTAATGAAAAACTGTTTTTT

D: TRBD2
J: TRBJ2-2
size: -
V: TRBV9
CDR3: CASSVDVAGDTGELFF
DNA: TGTGCCAGCAGCGTAGACGTAGCGGGGGACACCGGGGAGCTGTTTTTT

D: -
J: TRBJ2-3
size: -
V: TRBV28
CDR3: CASTSRPFWDTQYF
DNA: TGTGCCAGCACCTCCCGTCCCTTTTGGGATACGCAGTATTTT

D: -
J: TRBJ1-1
size: -
V: TRBV6-1
CDR3: CASGLLGVDTEAFF
DNA: TGTGCCAGCGGGTTGTTGGGGGTGGACACTGAAGCTTTCTTT

D: TRBD1
J: TRBJ1-2
size: -
V: TRBV5-4
CDR3: CASSLGGRGQLAGYTF
DNA: TGTGCCAGCAGCTTGGGGGGTAGGGGACAGCTTGCTGGCTACACCTTC

D: -
J: TRBJ1-2
size: -
V: TRBV5-1
CDR3: CASSPRGYGYTF
DNA: TGCGCCAGCAGCCCCCGGGGCTATGGCTACACCTTC

D: -
J: TRBJ2-6
size: once
V: TRBV28
CDR3: CASSSPRTLLYSGANVLTF
DNA: TGTGCCAGCAGTTCACCGAGGACACTCCTTTACTCTGGGGCCAACGTCCTGACTTTC

D: -
J: TRBJ1-6
size: -
V: TRBV9
CDR3: CASSVGQGENSPLHF
DNA: TGTGCCAGCAGCGTAGGGCAGGGTGAAAATTCACCCCTCCACTTT

D: TRBD2
J: TRBJ2-7
size: -
V: TRBV29-1
CDR3: CSVAGLVGYEQYF
DNA: TGCAGCGTCGCGGGACTAGTCGGGTACGAGCAGTACTTC

D: TRBD1
J: TRBJ2-6
size: -
V: TRBV14
CDR3: CASSQVTGGTGANVLTF
DNA: TGTGCCAGCAGCCAGGTGACAGGGGGCACTGGGGCCAACGTCCTGACTTTC

D: -
J: TRBJ2-7
size: -
V: TRBV30
CDR3: CAWSPGTLVYEQYF
DNA: TGTGCCTGGAGTCCCGGGACACTTGTTTACGAGCAGTACTTC

D: -
J: TRBJ1-1
size: -
V: TRBV29-1
CDR3: CSAAHGSTEAFF
DNA: TGCAGCGCAGCCCACGGGAGCACTGAAGCTTTCTTT

D: -
J: TRBJ1-6
size: -
V: TRBV6-1
CDR3: CASSEYPGNSPLHF
DNA: TGTGCCAGCAGTGAATATCCAGGAAATTCACCCCTCCACTTT

D: TRBD2
J: TRBJ2-1
size: -
V: TRBV29-1
CDR3: CSVQLAGSQRFF
DNA: TGCAGCGTTCAACTAGCGGGATCCCAACGGTTCTTC

D: -
J: TRBJ1-3
size: -
V: TRBV18
CDR3: CASSPGISSGNTIYF
DNA: TGTGCCAGCTCACCGGGAATCAGCTCTGGAAACACCATATATTTT